A selection of T cell receptor beta chains follows, all from one sample in a study of blood T cell repertoires in COVID-19. Data came from immunoSEQ multiplex PCR; TCRdb stores just in-frame clones and leaves some out. The sample lists about 75,000 clones, 85% to 90% occurring once. Sequenced material: peripheral blood. The source of these receptors is a human donor in a cohort sampled during active COVID-19. The CDR3 runs from the conserved cysteine through the conserved F or W. Each record gives: V gene, D gene, clone size, J gene, CDR3 DNA, CDR3 protein. A D gene is named only where the DNA matches it firmly. Where a row states a size, it is once, few, many or the class of an expanded clone; other rows omit it.

>TRBV29-1|TRBD1|-|TRBJ2-7
TGCAGCGTTGAAGGTCATTTCGGGACAGGTCTAGGCGAGCAGTACTTC
CSVEGHFGTGLGEQYF
>TRBV6-2/TRBV6-3|TRBD1|-|TRBJ2-7
TGTGCCAGCAGTTACGACGACAGGGGGGGATACGAGCAGTACTTC
CASSYDDRGGYEQYF
>TRBV7-6|TRBD1|-|TRBJ2-7
TGTGCCAGCAGCGCGCGCATCGACAGGGCCGACGAGCAGTACTTC
CASSARIDRADEQYF
>TRBV27|-|-|TRBJ1-6
TGTGCCAGCAGTTTTTCTCGGTCACCCCTCCACTTT
CASSFSRSPLHF
>TRBV6-2/TRBV6-3|-|-|TRBJ1-6
TGTGCCAGCAGTTACCCGGTCAAGAGACAGACGAATTCACCCCTCCACTTT
CASSYPVKRQTNSPLHF
>TRBV24-1|TRBD2|-|TRBJ2-3
TGTGCCACCAGTGATCCGACTAGCGGACGTGGGGATACGCAGTATTTT
CATSDPTSGRGDTQYF
>TRBV6-6|-|-|TRBJ1-1
TGTGCCAGCAGTTACCAACAGGGACACACTGAAGCTTTCTTT
CASSYQQGHTEAFF
>TRBV7-8|-|-|TRBJ1-3
TGTGCCAGCAGCTTACGGCAGACTATCTCTGGAAACACCATATATTTT
CASSLRQTISGNTIYF
>TRBV3-1/TRBV3-2|-|-|TRBJ1-4
TGTGCCAGCAGCCAAGATCTGAGGGATGAAAAACTGTTTTTT
CASSQDLRDEKLFF
>TRBV19|-|-|TRBJ2-1
TGTGCCAGTAGTATCTTGGGCGGAGGGGTCCATGAGCAGTTCTTC
CASSILGGGVHEQFF
>TRBV4-1|-|-|TRBJ2-4
TGCGCCAGCAGCCAAGTTCTTGAACTAGCCAAAAACATTCAGTACTTC
CASSQVLELAKNIQYF
>TRBV25-1|TRBD2|once|TRBJ2-5
TGTGCCAGCAGTAATGGACTAGCGGGAGGAGAGACCCAGTACTTC
CASSNGLAGGETQYF
>TRBV29-1|-|-|TRBJ2-3
TGCAGCGTTGAAGGACAATACACAGATACGCAGTATTTT
CSVEGQYTDTQYF
>TRBV9|TRBD2|-|TRBJ2-1
TGTGCCAGCAGCGCCGCGGGAGTCGGGCACAATGAGCAGTTCTTC
CASSAAGVGHNEQFF
>TRBV11-2|TRBD2|-|TRBJ2-7
TGTGCCAGCAGCGTACAGCGGGATCAGCGGTGGGGCGAGCAGTACTTC
CASSVQRDQRWGEQYF
>TRBV10-1|-|-|TRBJ2-5
TGCGCCAGCAGTGAGAGTCAGGGGACGGGAGAGACCCAGTACTTC
CASSESQGTGETQYF
>TRBV6-2/TRBV6-3|TRBD2|-|TRBJ2-7
TGTGCCAGCAGTAAGACTAGCGGGGGCTACGAGCAGTACTTC
CASSKTSGGYEQYF
>TRBV4-3|-|-|TRBJ2-3
TGCGCCAGCAGCCGCCAACTTCGCACAGATACGCAGTATTTT
CASSRQLRTDTQYF
>TRBV5-1|TRBD2|-|TRBJ2-5
TGCGCCAGCAGCTTGCTGGGACTAGCGGGAGGGCGGGGAGAGACCCAGTACTTC
CASSLLGLAGGRGETQYF
>TRBV4-1|-|-|TRBJ2-7
TGCGCCTCACCCAGGGAAGAATACGAGCAGTACTTC
CASPREEYEQYF
>TRBV19|-|-|TRBJ2-2
TGTGCCAGTAGTACTACCCCTGCCGGGGAGCTGTTTTTT
CASSTTPAGELFF
>TRBV7-9|-|-|TRBJ1-1
TGTGCCAGCAGCTCGACAGACCCAAGGGCTGAAGCTTTCTTT
CASSSTDPRAEAFF
>TRBV2|TRBD1|-|TRBJ1-5
TGTGCCAGCAGTCTTGGGACAGGGGGTAATCAGCCCCAGCATTTT
CASSLGTGGNQPQHF